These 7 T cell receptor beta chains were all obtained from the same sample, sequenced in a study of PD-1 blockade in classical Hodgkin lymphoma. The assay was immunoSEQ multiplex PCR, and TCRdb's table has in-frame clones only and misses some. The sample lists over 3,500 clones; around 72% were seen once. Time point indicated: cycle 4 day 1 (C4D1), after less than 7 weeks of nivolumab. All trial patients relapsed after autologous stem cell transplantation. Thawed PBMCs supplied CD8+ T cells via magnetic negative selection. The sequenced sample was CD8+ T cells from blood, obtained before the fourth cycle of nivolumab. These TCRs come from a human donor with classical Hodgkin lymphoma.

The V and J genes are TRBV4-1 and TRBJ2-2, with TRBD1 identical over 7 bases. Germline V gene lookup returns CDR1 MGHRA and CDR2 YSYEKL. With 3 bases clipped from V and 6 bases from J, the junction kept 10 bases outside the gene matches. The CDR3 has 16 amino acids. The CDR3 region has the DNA TGCGCCAGCAGCCAGCGACAGGGTGAGGGTGCCGGGGAGCTGTTTTTT. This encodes CASSQRQGEGAGELFF.

As DNA, the CDR3 is TGTGCCAGCAGACCACGTCAGGGGGCCAATGAGCAGTTCTTC. It encodes CASRPRQGANEQFF. The chain recombines TRBV19 with TRBJ2-1, with 8 bases lining up with TRBD1. The CDR3 sequence is 14 residues long. V was pared by 9 bases and J by 6 bases, with 10 bases of the junction left unmatched. Germline V gene lookup returns CDR1 LNHDA and CDR2 SQIVND (reference sequence).

For the CDR3, the DNA is TGTGCCAGCAGCCACCGGGCTTACACCGGGGAGCTGTTTTTT. It translates to CASSHRAYTGELFF. The chain links TRBV5-4 to TRBJ2-2; no clear D. The CDR3 has 14 residues. Germline lookup yields CDR1 SGHNT and CDR2 YYREEE (reference sequence). Trimming removed 4 bases from V and 3 bases from J, with 10 bases in between.

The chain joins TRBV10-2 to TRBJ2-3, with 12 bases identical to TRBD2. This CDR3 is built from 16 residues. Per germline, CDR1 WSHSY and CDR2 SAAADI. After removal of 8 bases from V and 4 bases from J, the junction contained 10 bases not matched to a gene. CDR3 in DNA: TGCGCCAGCGAAGCTAGCGGGAGGGCCGGGGCAGATACGCAGTATTTT. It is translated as CASEASGRAGADTQYF.

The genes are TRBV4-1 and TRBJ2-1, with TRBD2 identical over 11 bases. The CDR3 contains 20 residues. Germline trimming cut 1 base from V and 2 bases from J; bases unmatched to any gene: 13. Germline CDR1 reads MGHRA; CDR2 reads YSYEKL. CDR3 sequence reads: CASSQVRLAGHKMTYNEQFF. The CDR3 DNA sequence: TGCGCCAGCAGCCAAGTCAGACTAGCGGGGCATAAAATGACCTACAATGAGCAGTTCTTC.

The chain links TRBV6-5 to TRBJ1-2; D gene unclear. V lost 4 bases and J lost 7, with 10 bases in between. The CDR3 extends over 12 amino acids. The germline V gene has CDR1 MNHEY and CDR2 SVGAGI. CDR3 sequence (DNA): TGTGCCAGCAGTTCTGGGAGCGGTGGCTACACCTTC. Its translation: CASSSGSGGYTF.

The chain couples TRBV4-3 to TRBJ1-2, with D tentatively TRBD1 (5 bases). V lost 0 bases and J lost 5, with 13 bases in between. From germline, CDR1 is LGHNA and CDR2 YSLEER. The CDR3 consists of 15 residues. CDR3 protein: CASSQDRWGSYGYTF. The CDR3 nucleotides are TGCGCCAGCAGCCAAGATCGTTGGGGCTCGTATGGCTACACCTTC.